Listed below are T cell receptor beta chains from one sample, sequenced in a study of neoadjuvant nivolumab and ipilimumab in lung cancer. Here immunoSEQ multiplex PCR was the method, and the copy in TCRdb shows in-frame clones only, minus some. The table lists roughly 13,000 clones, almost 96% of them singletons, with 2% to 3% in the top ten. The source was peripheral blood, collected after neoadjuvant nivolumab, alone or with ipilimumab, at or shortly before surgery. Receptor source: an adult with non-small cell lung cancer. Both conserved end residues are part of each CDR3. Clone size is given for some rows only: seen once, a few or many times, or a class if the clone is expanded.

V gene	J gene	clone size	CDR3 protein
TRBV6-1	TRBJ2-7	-	CASASSTVTYEQYF
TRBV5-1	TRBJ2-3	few	CASSTSGEVTDTQYF
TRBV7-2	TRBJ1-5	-	CASSLVWGDYSNQPQHF
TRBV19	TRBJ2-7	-	CASSVGQGVYEQYF
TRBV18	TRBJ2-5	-	CASSPPVEGRPSETQYF
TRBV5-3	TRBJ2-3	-	CARSLGLAGGPDTQYF
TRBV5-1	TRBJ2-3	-	CASTLDTPSTDTQYF
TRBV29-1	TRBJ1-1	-	CSVVSGTGSTEAFF
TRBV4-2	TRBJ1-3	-	CASSQESGIGGNTIYF
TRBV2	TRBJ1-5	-	CASSAIGMPQHF
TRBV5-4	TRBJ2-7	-	CASSLAGGLYEQYF
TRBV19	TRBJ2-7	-	CASSYLAGPYEQYF
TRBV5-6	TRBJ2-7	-	CASSLGPGLRTYEQYF
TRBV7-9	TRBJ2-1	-	CASSPKIAEGPEQFF
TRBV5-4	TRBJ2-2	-	CASSLSGGAGTGELFF
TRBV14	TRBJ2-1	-	CASSRQRAEGHNEQFF
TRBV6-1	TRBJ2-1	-	CASSEARLPSYNEQFF
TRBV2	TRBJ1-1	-	CASRNQGGIEAFF
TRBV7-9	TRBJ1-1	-	CASNGRPNTEAFF
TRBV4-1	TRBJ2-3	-	CASSQDGGDRLLPDTQYF
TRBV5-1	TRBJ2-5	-	CASSLGLDGETQYF
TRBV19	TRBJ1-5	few	CASRLGGLGNQPQHF
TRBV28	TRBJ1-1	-	CASSHFTGARNTEAFF
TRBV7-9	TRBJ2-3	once	CASSLDRNTDTQYF
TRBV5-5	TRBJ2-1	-	CASRAGINEQFF
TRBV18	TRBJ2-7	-	CASSPPAGLAGGSNEQYF
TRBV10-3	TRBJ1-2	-	CAIEMEGKGVGGYTF
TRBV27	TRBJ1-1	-	CASGNTEAFF
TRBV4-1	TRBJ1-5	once	CASSIDGGQPQHF
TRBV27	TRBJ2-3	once	CASSPFGDTQYF
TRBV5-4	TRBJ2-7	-	CASSFWDRGREQYF
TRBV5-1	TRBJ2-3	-	CASSLEPSSGGTDTQYF
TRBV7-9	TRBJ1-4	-	CASSLEAKEKLFF
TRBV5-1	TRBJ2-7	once	CASSSTGVQDEQYF